These 25 T cell receptor beta chains were sequenced from one sample in a study of T-cell memory formation after mild COVID-19. TCRdb re-called the 5' RACE reads through MiXCR, storing one row per CDR3 protein. The sample lists approximately 390,000 distinct CDR3 sequences, more than 15% occurring once. The sample comprised PBMCs or a T cell subset sorted from them (not recorded which). All receptors come from a man between 18 and 29 years old who had mild COVID-19 (a few samples of this study predate the infection). Cell type and time point are not known.

The chain's CDR3 is CATSVTGSQPQHF. CDR3 nucleotides: TGTGCCACCAGTGTAACAGGGAGTCAGCCCCAGCATTTT. The chain combines TRBV24-1 with TRBJ1-5; possible D gene TRBD1, 6 bases. CDR1 is KGHDR, CDR2 SFDVKD, per germline. V lost 5 bases, J lost 6 bases, and 10 bases lay in between. CDR3 length: 13 amino acids.

Ten or more counts support this clonotype. The chain is built from TRBV7-9 and TRBJ2-3, with D unclear. V was trimmed by 5 bases and J by 2 bases, leaving 11 bases between them. Per the germline V gene, CDR1 is SEHNR and CDR2 is FQNEAQ (reference sequence). CDR3 length: 14 amino acids. CDR3 loop: CASSPWIDTDTQYF. DNA of the CDR3: TGTGCCAGCAGCCCATGGATCGACACAGATACGCAGTATTTT.

This clonotype appeared a few times. The chain combines TRBV5-8 with TRBJ1-3, with a possible D match to TRBD1 (6 bases). This CDR3 comprises 17 residues. Germline CDR1 and CDR2: SGHTS and YDEGEE. V was pared by 4 bases and J by 2 bases, with 19 bases between. In DNA, the CDR3 is TGTGCCAGCAGCCTCACTCTTACAGGGATGGCTGGAAACACCATATATTTT. This translates into CASSLTLTGMAGNTIYF.

Comments on this clonotype: This may arise from a read error, as a much more abundant clone is one base away. The gene calls are TRBV9 and TRBJ1-1; no firm D call. The germline CDR1 and CDR2 sequences are SGDLS and YYNGEE. This CDR3 has 13 residues. V was clipped by 6 bases and J by 0 bases, with 9 bases between them. Written as DNA, the CDR3 is TGTGCCAGCACCCGGACGGTGAACACTGAAGCTTTCTTT. Protein product: CASTRTVNTEAFF.

V and J are TRBV4-3 and TRBJ2-3; D might be TRBD2 (6 bases). Germline values: CDR1 LGHNA, CDR2 YSLEER. CDR3 length: 18 amino acids. Trimming removed 1 base from V and 4 bases from J, with 21 bases in between. CDR3 in DNA: TGCGCCAGCAGCCAAGGGTTTTCTTCGGGGGAGTTCTCAGATACGCAGTATTTT. It is translated as CASSQGFSSGEFSDTQYF.

The chain joins TRBV7-6 to TRBJ2-1; no definite D call. The CDR3 has 15 amino acids. Trimming shortened V by 6 bases and J by 10 bases, and 22 bases separated the two germline ends. Germline-derived CDR1 and CDR2 are SGHVS and FNYEAQ. CDR3 sequence reads: CASSSGPGLRREQFF. The CDR3 DNA reads TGTGCCAGCAGTTCCGGGCCAGGCCTTCGGCGGGAGCAGTTCTTC. The complete variable domain, with remaining parts taken from reference TRBV7-6 and TRBJ2-1, reads GAGVSQSPRYKVTKRGQDVALRCDPISGHVSLYWYRQALGQGPEFLTYFNYEAQQDKSGLPNDRFSAERPEGSISTLTIQRTEQRDSAMYRCASSSGPGLRREQFFGPGTRLTVL.

This clonotype occurred a few times. The V gene is TRBV11-2, the J gene TRBJ1-4; D remains unclear. CDR1 SGHAT and CDR2 FQNNGV come from the germline V gene. The CDR3 sequence is 19 residues long. The germline V and J ends were trimmed by 3 bases and 0 bases, with 20 bases remaining between them. This CDR3 reads CASSLVLGEGSATNEKLFF. The CDR3 nucleotides read TGTGCCAGCAGCTTGGTCCTCGGGGAAGGTTCGGCAACTAATGAAAAACTGTTTTTT. The full variable domain, rest sourced from reference TRBV11-2 and TRBJ1-4, is EAGVAQSPRYKIIEKRQSVAFWCNPISGHATLYWYQQILGQGPKLLIQFQNNGVVDDSQLPKDRFSAERLKGVDSTLKIQPAKLEDSAVYLCASSLVLGEGSATNEKLFFGSGTQLSVL.

The J gene is TRBJ2-1, the V gene TRBV6-6; D not certain. CDR1 is MNHNY and CDR2 is SVGAGI in the germline V gene (reference sequence). CDR3 size: 13 residues. Trimming left V 0 bases short and J 7 bases short, with 7 bases between. The CDR3 DNA is TGTGCCAGCAGTTACTCAGAGTGGAATGAGCAGTTCTTC. This sequence encodes CASSYSEWNEQFF.

This clonotype was counted between two and nine times. The chain employs TRBV6-5 and TRBJ1-2; no clear D. Per the germline V gene, CDR1 is MNHEY and CDR2 is SVGAGI. This CDR3 contains 14 residues. V lost 2 bases and J lost 5, with 12 bases in between. The CDR3 sequence: CASSYGASFYGYTF. CDR3 nucleotide sequence: TGTGCCAGCAGTTACGGAGCCAGCTTTTATGGCTACACCTTC.

Only a few counts were recorded for this clonotype. The chain has TRBV4-2 and TRBJ2-5; 8 nucleotides match TRBD2. The CDR3 spans 16 residues. CDR1 is LGHNA and CDR2 is YNFKEQ in the germline V gene. Trimming cost V 3 bases and J 1 base; bases outside gene matches: 7. CDR3 sequence reads: CASSHPAGESQETQYF. CDR3 DNA sequence: TGTGCCAGCAGCCATCCAGCGGGGGAGAGCCAAGAGACCCAGTACTTC.

V and J are TRBV9 and TRBJ1-3, with 7 bases matching TRBD1. CDR3 length: 17 amino acids. CDR1 and CDR2 (germline): SGDLS, YYNGEE. Germline trimming cut 3 bases from V and 1 base from J; bases unmatched to any gene: 10. The CDR3 region is CASSENRGFLSGNTIYF. CDR3 bases: TGTGCCAGCAGCGAGAACAGGGGCTTCCTTTCTGGAAACACCATATATTTT.

The table lists this clonotype with a few counts. The chain joins TRBV6-5 to TRBJ2-5, with D perhaps matching TRBD2 (5 bases). Trimming took 6 bases from V and 4 from J, leaving 15 bases between them. Germline CDR1 is MNHEY and CDR2 is SVGAGI. The CDR3 runs to 14 residues. The CDR3 nucleotides read TGTGCCAGCAGAGAAGGCTGGGCGGGAGAGACCCAGTACTTC. This sequence encodes CASREGWAGETQYF.

A few counts support this clonotype. The J gene is TRBJ1-6, the V gene TRBV7-2, with 12 bases that match TRBD1. There are 16 residues in the CDR3. CDR1 and CDR2 (germline): SGHTA, FQGNSA. Losses at the gene ends were 1 base for V and 8 bases for J; bases not matched to a gene: 3. CDR3 DNA: TGTGCCAGCAGCTTAGTGGGACAGGGGGCGCATTCACCCCTCCACTTT. Translated: CASSLVGQGAHSPLHF.

This chain connects TRBV5-5 to TRBJ1-5; 8 nucleotides agree with TRBD1. The junction had 12 bases not matched to a gene; V was cut back by 4 bases and J by 0 bases. This CDR3 contains 18 residues. Germline-derived CDR1 and CDR2 are SGHKS and YYEKEE (reference sequence). CDR3 DNA: TGTGCCAGCAGCAGCACAGGGGGGATTTTCGTTAGCAATCAGCCCCAGCATTTT. This sequence encodes CASSSTGGIFVSNQPQHF.

The chain employs TRBV11-2 and TRBJ2-5, with TRBD1 identical over 7 bases. This CDR3 has 15 amino acids. The V segment lost 3 bases and the J segment 5 bases; nucleotides outside the gene matches: 9. Looked up from germline, CDR1 is SGHAT and CDR2 is FQNNGV. DNA of the CDR3: TGTGCCAGCAGCTTCCGACAGGGATATCAGGAGACCCAGTACTTC. Protein: CASSFRQGYQETQYF. The full variable domain, rest sourced from reference TRBV11-2 and TRBJ2-5, is EAGVAQSPRYKIIEKRQSVAFWCNPISGHATLYWYQQILGQGPKLLIQFQNNGVVDDSQLPKDRFSAERLKGVDSTLKIQPAKLEDSAVYLCASSFRQGYQETQYFGPGTRLLVL.

This CDR3 is CSAWGAGYEQYF. The CDR3 DNA is TGCAGTGCTTGGGGGGCTGGCTACGAGCAGTACTTC. V usage is TRBV20-1 and J usage is TRBJ2-7, with D possibly being TRBD1 or TRBD2 (6 bases each). The germline V and J ends were trimmed by 5 bases and 3 bases, with 11 bases remaining between them. The CDR3 runs 12 residues. CDR1 and CDR2 from the germline V gene are DFQATT and SNEGSKA (reference sequence).

The chain employs TRBV12-3 or TRBV12-4 and TRBJ2-1; D perhaps matches TRBD2 (5 bases). CDR3 length: 16 amino acids. The germline V and J ends were trimmed by 7 bases and 2 bases, with 18 bases remaining between them. The CDR3 sequence is CASTRPRVSAYNEQFF. Written as DNA, the CDR3 is TGTGCCAGCACCAGACCGAGGGTGTCGGCCTACAATGAGCAGTTCTTC.

The chain carries TRBV30 and TRBJ2-3; 12 bases agree with TRBD2. This CDR3 comprises 15 residues. V was clipped by 3 bases and J by 7 bases; unmatched bases: 8. From germline, CDR1 is GTSNPN and CDR2 SVGIG (reference sequence). The CDR3 nucleotides are TGTGCCTGGAGGGCTAGCGGGGGGGTGGTTTATACGCAGTATTTT. It encodes CAWRASGGVVYTQYF.

This chain links TRBV12-3 or TRBV12-4 with TRBJ1-4; 10 bases are shared with TRBD1. This CDR3 has 16 amino acids. The trim removed 6 bases at V and 5 bases at J, leaving 9 bases unmatched. The CDR3 DNA follows: TGTGCCAGCAGGCTTGCCCTGGGACAGGGGAATGAAAAACTGTTTTTT. Its translation: CASRLALGQGNEKLFF.

This clonotype was observed at least ten times. The chain links TRBV7-2 to TRBJ2-1; 9 bases agree with TRBD2. There are 15 residues in the CDR3. V dropped 8 bases and J dropped 8; count of bases not matched to a gene: 13. Germline V CDR1 and CDR2: SGHTA, FQGNSA. CDR3 in DNA: TGTGCCAGCCGATTGCTCAGCGGGGGGCAGGATGAGCAGTTCTTC. This translates into CASRLLSGGQDEQFF.

The CDR3 spells CASSSLRTVAKNIQYF. CDR3 DNA: TGTGCCAGCAGCTCTCTCCGGACAGTAGCCAAAAACATTCAGTACTTC. This rearrangement joins TRBV7-9 to TRBJ2-4; TRBD1 might be the D (6 bases). The CDR3 is made up of 16 amino acids. Germline CDR1 reads SEHNR; CDR2 reads FQNEAQ (reference sequence). V dropped 4 bases and J dropped 0 bases, with 13 bases sitting between them.

This clonotype was observed a handful of times. The rearrangement links TRBV24-1 to TRBJ2-1, with 7 bases that match TRBD1. The CDR3 has 14 amino acids. Trimming took 4 bases from V and 5 from J; bases not matched to a gene: 4. CDR1 KGHDR and CDR2 SFDVKD come from the germline V gene. The CDR3 spells CATSEPGQHNEQFF. The CDR3 nucleotides are TGTGCCACCAGTGAGCCGGGACAGCACAATGAGCAGTTCTTC.

V and J are TRBV27 and TRBJ2-7, with D tentatively TRBD1 or TRBD2 (5 bases each). The CDR3 is 12 amino acids. Germline CDR1 and CDR2: MNHEY and SMNVEV (reference sequence). V lost 6 bases and J lost 4, with 10 bases in between. The CDR3 nucleotides are TGTGCCAGCAGCACGGGGCTGTACGAGCAGTACGTC. Translating gives CASSTGLYEQYV.

The sample holds a few counts of this clonotype. This chain connects TRBV5-1 to TRBJ2-3; 9 nucleotides match TRBD1. Germline CDR1 reads SGHRS; CDR2 reads YFSETQ. J gave up 4 bases and V 4 bases, and 7 bases lay outside the gene matches. This CDR3 is 15 amino acids long. CDR3 DNA: TGCGCCAGCAGCACAAACGGGGACAGGGCAGATACGCAGTATTTT. Amino acids: CASSTNGDRADTQYF. Filled out from reference TRBV5-1 and TRBJ2-3, the complete variable domain reads KAGVTQTPRYLIKTRGQQVTLSCSPISGHRSVSWYQQTPGQGLQFLFEYFSETQRNKGNFPGRFSGRQFSNSRSEMNVSTLELGDSALYLCASSTNGDRADTQYFGPGTRLTVL.

The chain couples TRBV7-3 to TRBJ2-2, with 8 bases lining up with TRBD1. J was trimmed by 4 bases and V by 5 bases; bases with no gene match: 6. CDR1 SGHTA and CDR2 FQGTGA come from the germline V gene. The CDR3 spans 15 residues. CDR3 nucleotides: TGTGCCAGCAGCCCTTTGACAGGGGTCACCGGGGAGCTGTTTTTT. This gives the protein CASSPLTGVTGELFF.